This TCR beta chain was sequenced in a study of spatial heterogeneity in lung cancer. Overall study context: A unique TCR and UMI combination showed up more than ten times in raw reads, on average.

Indicated time point: sample taken at primary tumor resection. Unsorted whole RNA from tumor, nontumor lung or frozen PBMC underwent sequencing. The donor group consisted of over 55 patients who had untreated, early-stage non-small cell lung cancer. Per the germline V gene, CDR1 is SEHNR and CDR2 is FQNEAQ (reference sequence). The V end lost 6 bases, the J end lost 8 bases, and 16 bases lay between the germline ends. The CDR3 sequence is 14 residues long. This clonotype has more than one count but fewer than ten. What it binds is not known. Study results and caveats: Follow-up blood showed ubiquitous expanded tumor TCRs less than blood at resection did.

Individually, TCR cDNA molecules were each labelled with a unique molecular identifier. Each CDR3 protein gets one entry after TCRdb re-called the 5' RACE reads with MiXCR. The sample holds some 29,000 distinct CDR3 sequences, roughly 8.4% seen once. The sequencing used PBMCs, collected at surgery. The clonotype was recovered from a female donor with early-stage non-small cell lung cancer. The chain joins TRBV7-9 to TRBJ1-4; no definite D call. The CDR3 sequence: CASSSRSGGEKLFF. CDR3 coding DNA: TGTGCCAGCAGTTCTAGGTCCGGAGGGGAAAAACTGTTTTTT.